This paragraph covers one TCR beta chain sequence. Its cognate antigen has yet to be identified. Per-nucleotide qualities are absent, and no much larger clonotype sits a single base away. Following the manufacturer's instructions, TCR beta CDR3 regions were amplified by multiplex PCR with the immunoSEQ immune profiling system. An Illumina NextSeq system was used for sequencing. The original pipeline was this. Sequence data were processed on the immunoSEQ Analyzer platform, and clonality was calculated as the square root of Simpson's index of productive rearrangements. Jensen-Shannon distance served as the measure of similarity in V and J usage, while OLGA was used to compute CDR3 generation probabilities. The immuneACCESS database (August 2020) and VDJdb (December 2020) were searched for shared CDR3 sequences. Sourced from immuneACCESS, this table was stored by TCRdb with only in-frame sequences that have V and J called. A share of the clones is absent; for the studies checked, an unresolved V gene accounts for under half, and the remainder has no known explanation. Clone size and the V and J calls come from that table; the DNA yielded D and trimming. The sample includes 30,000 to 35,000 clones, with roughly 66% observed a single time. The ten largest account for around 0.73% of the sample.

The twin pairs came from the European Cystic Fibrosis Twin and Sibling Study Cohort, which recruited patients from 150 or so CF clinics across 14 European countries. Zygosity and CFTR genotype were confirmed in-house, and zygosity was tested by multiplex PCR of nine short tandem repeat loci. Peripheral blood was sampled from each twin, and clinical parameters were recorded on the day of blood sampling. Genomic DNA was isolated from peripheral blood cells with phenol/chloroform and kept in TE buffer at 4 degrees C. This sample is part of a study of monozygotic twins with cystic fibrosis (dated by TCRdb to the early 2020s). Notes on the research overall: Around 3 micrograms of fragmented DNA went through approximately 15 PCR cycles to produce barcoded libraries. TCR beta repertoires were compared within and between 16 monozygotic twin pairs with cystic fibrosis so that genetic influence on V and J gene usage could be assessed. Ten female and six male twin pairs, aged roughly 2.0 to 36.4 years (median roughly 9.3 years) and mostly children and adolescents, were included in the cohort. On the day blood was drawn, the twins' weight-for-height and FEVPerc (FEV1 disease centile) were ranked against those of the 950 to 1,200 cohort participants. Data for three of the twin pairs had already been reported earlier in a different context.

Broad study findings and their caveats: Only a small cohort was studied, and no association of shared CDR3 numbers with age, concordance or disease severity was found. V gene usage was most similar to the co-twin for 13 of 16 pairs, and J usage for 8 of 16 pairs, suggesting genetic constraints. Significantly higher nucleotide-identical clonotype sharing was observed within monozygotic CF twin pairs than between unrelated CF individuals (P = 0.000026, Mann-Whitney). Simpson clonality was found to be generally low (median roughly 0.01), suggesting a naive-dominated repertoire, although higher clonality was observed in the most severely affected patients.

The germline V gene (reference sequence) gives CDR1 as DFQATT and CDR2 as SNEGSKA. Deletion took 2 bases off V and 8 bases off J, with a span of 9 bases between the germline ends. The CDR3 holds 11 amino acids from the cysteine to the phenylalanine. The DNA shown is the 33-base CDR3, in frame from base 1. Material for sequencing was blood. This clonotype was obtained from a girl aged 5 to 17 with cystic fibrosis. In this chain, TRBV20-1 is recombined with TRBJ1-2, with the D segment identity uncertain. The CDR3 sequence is CSARRGLGYTF. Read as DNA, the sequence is TGCAGTGCTAGACGGGGATTAGGCTACACCTTC.